This T cell receptor beta chain is from a study of blood T cell repertoires in COVID-19. Study background: Material from acute and convalescent COVID-19 was sourced from the United States, Italy and Spain.

The Seattle patients joined while their infection was active and were tracked longitudinally afterward. V lost 8 bases to trimming and J lost 2 bases; unmatched junction nucleotides: 1. Germline V gene data show CDR1 as MNHEY and CDR2 as SMNVEV (reference sequence). The CDR3 is made up of 12 amino acids. Original processing methods: The authors estimated nucleated cell counts from reference gene primer amplification. Sequencing was performed with immunoSEQ multiplex PCR; in TCRdb, only in-frame clones are kept and a portion is missing. The DNA gave D and trimming, while V, J and clone size come from that table. The table records 200,000 to 250,000 clones, approximately 90% of them present only once.

The chain recombines TRBV27 with TRBJ1-2; TRBD1 agrees at 8 bases. The source is a man aged 25-45 years with COVID-19, enrolled during active disease. The source material was peripheral blood. CDR3 in amino acids: CASQGANYGYTF. The DNA for the CDR3 is TGTGCCAGCCAGGGGGCCAACTATGGCTACACCTTC.